This T cell receptor beta chain was found in a study of shared clonotypes between healthy human individuals. Clones were sequenced by immunoSEQ multiplex PCR, and TCRdb holds only the in-frame ones, with some missing. The sample includes about 380,000 clones, just over 95% of them seen just once. As regards this clone: What it binds is not known.

General study results and limits: Represented genetic and exposure-history diversity was restricted by having few donors. Clonotypes which were not shared had lower generation probabilities than clonotypes that all four donors shared.

In germline, CDR1 is MNHEY, CDR2 SMNVEV (reference sequence). The CDR3 covers 13 residues. The V end lost 3 bases, the J end lost 3 bases, and 3 bases lay between the germline ends. Sequencing was performed on memory CD8+ T cells sorted from blood. The subset denotes: CD45RO+ cells pooled with CCR7-negative TemRA cells. This chain joins TRBV27 and TRBJ2-6; no firm D call. The sequence came from a man under 40 in good health. CDR3 residues: CASSFNGANVLTF. The DNA for the CDR3 is TGTGCCAGCAGTTTCAATGGGGCCAACGTCCTGACTTTC.